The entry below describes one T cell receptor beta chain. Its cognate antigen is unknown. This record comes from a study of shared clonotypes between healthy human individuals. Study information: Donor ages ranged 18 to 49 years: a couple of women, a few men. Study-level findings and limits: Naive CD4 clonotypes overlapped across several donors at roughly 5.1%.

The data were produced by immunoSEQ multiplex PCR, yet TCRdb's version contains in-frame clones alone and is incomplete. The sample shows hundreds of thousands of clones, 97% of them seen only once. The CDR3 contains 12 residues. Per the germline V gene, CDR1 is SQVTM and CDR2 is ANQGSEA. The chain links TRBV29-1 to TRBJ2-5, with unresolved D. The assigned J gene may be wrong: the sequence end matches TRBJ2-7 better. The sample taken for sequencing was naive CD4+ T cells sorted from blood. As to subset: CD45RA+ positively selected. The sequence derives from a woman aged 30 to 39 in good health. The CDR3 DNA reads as TGCAGCGTTGGTGAAAGCTCCTACGAGCAGTACTTC. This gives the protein CSVGESSYEQYF.